This T cell receptor (beta chain) was sequenced during a study of beta chain features in type 1 diabetes. Study results and caveats: All four CD4+ subsets from Type 1 diabetes patients carried moderately but significantly shorter TCRB CDR3s. For patients and controls alike, PCR might favor shorter templates to the same degree.

The authors reverse transcribed all of the isolated RNA, so sequencing captured expressed TCRB transcripts. Repertoires were generated with immunoSEQ multiplex PCR, while TCRdb's copy carries only in-frame clones and drops some. The table shows 330,000 or so clones, with around a fifth occurring only once. The CDR3 is 14 amino acids. V lost 6 bases and J lost 6; bases outside the gene matches: 6. The V gene's germline CDR1 is SNHLY and CDR2 FYNNEI. This clone was found a few times. Its antigen is not identified. Sequenced material: naive CD4+ T cells from blood. The TCR originated in a woman in her late teens or twenties in good health. The V gene is TRBV2, the J gene TRBJ2-1, with 9 bases that match TRBD2. This CDR3 reads CASRAGLAVNEQFF. The CDR3 nucleotides are TGTGCCAGCAGGGCGGGACTAGCAGTCAATGAGCAGTTCTTC.